This entry features one TCR beta chain sequence. The CDR3 loop spans 19 amino acids. V shed 0 bases and J 4 bases; nucleotides not matched to a gene: 14. Looked up from germline, CDR1 is LNHDA and CDR2 is SQIVND (reference sequence). Original data processing: Amplification from reference gene primers served as the basis for estimated nucleated cell counts. Sequenced by immunoSEQ multiplex PCR; TCRdb stores in-frame clones only, minus some. V and J calls plus clone size are reproduced from that table; the DNA served to infer D and trimming. The sample lists some 180,000 clones, around four fifths seen once, with approximately 3% in the top ten. The data were obtained in a study of blood T cell repertoires in COVID-19. About the research overall: Sites in the United States, Italy and Spain provided acute and convalescent COVID-19 samples. T cells, B-cell-depleted T cells, or PBMCs supplied cDNA or gDNA.

What was sequenced was peripheral blood. The chain recombines TRBV19 with TRBJ2-1; 8 bases match TRBD1. The clonotype originates from a woman of 80 years or more with active or convalescent COVID-19. CDR3 DNA sequence: TGTGCCAGTAGTATAGATGGATCAACGGGACAGGTGAAATACAATGAGCAGTTCTTC. This gives the protein CASSIDGSTGQVKYNEQFF. Full variable domain (outside the CDR3, taken from reference TRBV19 and TRBJ2-1): DGGITQSPKYLFRKEGQNVTLSCEQNLNHDAMYWYRQDPGQGLRLIYYSQIVNDFQKGDIAEGYSVSREKKESFPLTVTSAQKNPTAFYLCASSIDGSTGQVKYNEQFFGPGTRLTVL.